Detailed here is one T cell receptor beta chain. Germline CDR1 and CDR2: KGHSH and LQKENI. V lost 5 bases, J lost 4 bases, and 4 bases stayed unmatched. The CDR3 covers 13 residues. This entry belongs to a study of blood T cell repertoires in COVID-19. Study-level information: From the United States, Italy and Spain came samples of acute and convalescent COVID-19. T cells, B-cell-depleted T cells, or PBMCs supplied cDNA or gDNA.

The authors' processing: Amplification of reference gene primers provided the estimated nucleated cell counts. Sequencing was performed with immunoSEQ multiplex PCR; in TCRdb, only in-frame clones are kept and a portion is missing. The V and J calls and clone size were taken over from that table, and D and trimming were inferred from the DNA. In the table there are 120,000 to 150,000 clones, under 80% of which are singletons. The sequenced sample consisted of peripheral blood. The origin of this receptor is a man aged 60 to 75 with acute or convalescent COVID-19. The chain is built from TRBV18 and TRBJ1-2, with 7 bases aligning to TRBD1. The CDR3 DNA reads TGTGCCAGCTCATCCGACAGGGCCTATGGCTACACCTTC. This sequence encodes CASSSDRAYGYTF. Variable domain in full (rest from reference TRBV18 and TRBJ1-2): NAGVMQNPRHLVRRRGQEARLRCSPMKGHSHVYWYRQLPEEGLKFMVYLQKENIIDESGMPKERFSAEFPKEGPSILRIQQVVRGDSAAYFCASSSDRAYGYTFGSGTRLTVV.